Below are 14 T cell receptor beta chains sequenced from a single sample in a study of blood T cell repertoires in COVID-19. Profiling relied on immunoSEQ multiplex PCR, and the TCRdb table lists in-frame clones only, not all of them. The repertoire holds a few hundred thousand clones, 90% seen once, with around 4.3% in the top ten. Sample: PBMCs or T cells enriched from blood (not recorded which). The receptors shown here come from a young woman with acute COVID-19.

V usage is TRBV5-6 and J usage is TRBJ2-1, with unresolved D. CDR3 length equals 14 residues. Trimming pared 1 base from V and 3 bases from J, leaving 8 bases between. In germline, CDR1 is SGHDT, CDR2 YYEEEE. CDR3 residues: CASSLPDSYNEQFF. CDR3 nucleotides: TGTGCCAGCAGCTTGCCCGATAGCTACAATGAGCAGTTCTTC.

This clone has just one count. The chain joins TRBV5-1 to TRBJ2-7, with 8 bases matching TRBD2. CDR3 length equals 14 residues. Losses at the gene ends were 1 base for V and 7 bases for J; bases not matched to a gene: 7. The germline V gene encodes CDR1 SGHRS and CDR2 YFSETQ. CDR3 in DNA: TGCGCCAGCAGCTTGACTAGCGGACCTACGGAGCAGTACTTC. As protein: CASSLTSGPTEQYF. Combining the CDR3 with reference TRBV5-1 and TRBJ2-7 gives the whole variable domain KAGVTQTPRYLIKTRGQQVTLSCSPISGHRSVSWYQQTPGQGLQFLFEYFSETQRNKGNFPGRFSGRQFSNSRSEMNVSTLELGDSALYLCASSLTSGPTEQYFGPGTRLTVT.

The V gene is TRBV27, the J gene TRBJ1-3; 9 positions match TRBD1. Germline CDR1 reads MNHEY; CDR2 reads SMNVEV (reference sequence). This CDR3 comprises 16 residues. Trimming cost V 5 bases and J 4 bases; bases outside gene matches: 9. The CDR3: CASSPTGGTGGNTIYF. CDR3 bases: TGTGCCAGCAGTCCGACAGGGGGAACAGGAGGAAACACCATATATTTT.

The chain joins TRBV2 to TRBJ1-2, with a weak D call TRBD1 (6 bases). The CDR3 extends over 15 amino acids. Trimming took 3 bases from V and 4 from J, leaving 15 bases between them. Looked up from germline, CDR1 is SNHLY and CDR2 is FYNNEI. The CDR3 sequence: CASSDRLQGVYGYTF. Here the CDR3 DNA reads TGTGCCAGCAGTGATAGGTTACAGGGCGTCTATGGCTACACCTTC.

In this sample, this clone turned up a few times. The chain joins TRBV13 to TRBJ1-1, with D possibly matching TRBD1 (6 bases). V was cut by 1 base and J by 1 base, with 13 bases left in between. This CDR3 contains 16 residues. The V gene's germline CDR1 is PRHDT and CDR2 FYEKMQ (reference sequence). This CDR3 reads CASSLETGQQNTEAFF. The CDR3 nucleotides are TGTGCCAGCAGCTTAGAAACGGGACAACAGAACACTGAAGCTTTCTTT.

CDR3 region: CASSSTGGHGYTF. In DNA form, the CDR3 reads TGTGCCAGCAGCTCGACAGGGGGCCATGGCTACACCTTC. This chain uses TRBV28 with TRBJ1-2; 10 bases are shared with TRBD1. This CDR3 comprises 13 residues. Trimming removed 6 bases from V and 6 bases from J; junction bases left unmatched: 4. Germline V gene lookup returns CDR1 MDHEN and CDR2 SYDVKM.

The rearrangement links TRBV7-9 to TRBJ1-2; weak D call: TRBD1 (5 bases). Germline V lookup: CDR1 SEHNR, CDR2 FQNEAQ (reference sequence). The CDR3 contains 17 residues. The V end lost 5 bases, the J end lost 1 base, and 20 bases lay between the germline ends. As DNA, the CDR3 is TGTGCCAGCAGCCTTATGGGGCCCGACATCTATAACTATGGCTACACCTTC. Protein: CASSLMGPDIYNYGYTF.

The chain joins TRBV19 to TRBJ2-3; 7 bases agree with TRBD1. Trimming cost V 5 bases and J 1 base; bases outside gene matches: 6. The CDR3 consists of 15 residues. Germline assignment: CDR1 LNHDA and CDR2 SQIVND (reference sequence). The CDR3 sequence: CASSRQGVRTDTQYF. The DNA for the CDR3 is TGTGCCAGTAGTCGGCAGGGGGTACGCACAGATACGCAGTATTTT. Full variable domain (remainder filled in from reference TRBV19 and TRBJ2-3): DGGITQSPKYLFRKEGQNVTLSCEQNLNHDAMYWYRQDPGQGLRLIYYSQIVNDFQKGDIAEGYSVSREKKESFPLTVTSAQKNPTAFYLCASSRQGVRTDTQYFGPGTRLTVL.

V gene TRBV6-5 combines with J gene TRBJ1-6; 7 positions match TRBD1. This CDR3 region has 14 residues. Germline-derived CDR1 and CDR2 are MNHEY and SVGAGI. The V gene end was trimmed by 6 bases and the J gene end by 2 bases; junction bases not matched to a gene: 1. Here the CDR3 reads CASRTGTYNSPLHF. For the CDR3, the DNA is TGTGCCAGCAGGACAGGGACCTATAATTCACCCCTCCACTTT.

The DNA for the CDR3 is TGTGCCAGCAAAAATGGTCTATCCTACGAGCAGTACTTC. It is translated as CASKNGLSYEQYF. The chain has TRBV27 and TRBJ2-7; D gene uncertain. V was clipped by 7 bases and J by 1 base, with 11 bases between them. The CDR3 is 13 residues long. In germline, CDR1 is MNHEY, CDR2 SMNVEV (reference sequence).

The chain links TRBV3-1 (or the pseudogene TRBV3-2) to TRBJ1-5; D perhaps matches TRBD1 (6 bases). Trimming cost V 0 bases and J 7 bases, with 13 bases left between them. CDR1 is LGHDT, CDR2 YNNKEL, per germline (reference sequence). This CDR3 is 15 amino acids long. This chain's CDR3 is CASSQDYQGPQPQHF. The CDR3 coding sequence is TGTGCCAGCAGCCAAGATTATCAGGGGCCGCAGCCCCAGCATTTT.

There are a few counts of this clone. The V and J genes are TRBV7-9 and TRBJ1-3; no clear D. The CDR3 is made up of 15 amino acids. V gave up 2 bases and J gave up 3 bases, with 11 bases separating them. CDR1 is SEHNR and CDR2 is FQNEAQ in the germline V gene (reference sequence). Written as DNA, the CDR3 is TGTGCCAGCAGCTTACAAGCAGGCAATGGAAACACCATATATTTT. Translating gives CASSLQAGNGNTIYF.

The V call is TRBV6-5, the J call TRBJ2-1; possibly TRBD2 for D (5 bases). V gave up 5 bases and J gave up 8 bases, with 19 bases separating them. The CDR3 is made up of 15 amino acids. Per the germline V gene, CDR1 is MNHEY and CDR2 is SVGAGI. The CDR3 is CASSRHSDHTDEQFF. The CDR3 coding sequence is TGTGCCAGCAGTCGTCATAGCGACCACACCGATGAGCAGTTCTTC.

This clone has a single count. J is TRBJ2-6 and V is TRBV6-1; 7 bases align to TRBD2. Trimming cost V 4 bases and J 4 bases; bases outside gene matches: 7. The germline V gene encodes CDR1 MNHNS and CDR2 SASEGT. This CDR3 contains 16 residues. CDR3 protein: CASSGAGALGANVLTF. CDR3 coding DNA: TGTGCCAGCAGTGGGGCGGGAGCACTGGGGGCCAACGTCCTGACTTTC.